A single sample gave rise to the 30 T cell receptor beta chains below, sequenced in a study of technical replicates of blood from a few donors. The data were produced by immunoSEQ multiplex PCR, yet TCRdb's version contains in-frame clones alone and is incomplete. Among under 100,000 clones, roughly 96% were seen once, and the ten largest hold approximately 0.3%. What was sequenced was T cells isolated from PBMCs. The receptors were gathered from a human donor in good health.

In nucleotides, the CDR3 is TGTGCCAGCAACCTGGGACAGGGGACAGATACGCAGTATTTT. Its protein product is CASNLGQGTDTQYF. The chain recombines TRBV13 with TRBJ2-3; 10 nucleotides line up with TRBD1. Germline CDR1 is PRHDT and CDR2 is FYEKMQ (reference sequence). There are 14 residues in the CDR3. V shed 7 bases, J shed 3 bases, and the junction held 4 bases outside the gene matches.

The chain combines TRBV7-8 with TRBJ1-1, with 9 bases matching TRBD1. CDR3 length: 15 residues. Germline trimming cut 4 bases from V and 7 bases from J; bases unmatched to any gene: 10. Germline CDR1 reads SGHVS; CDR2 reads FQNEAQ. The CDR3 region has the DNA TGTGCCAGCAGCTCGCCTGGACAGGGGAAGGGTGAAGCTTTCTTT. Its translation: CASSSPGQGKGEAFF.

This clone has a single count. The chain uses TRBV19 and TRBJ2-1; 12 bases are a match to TRBD2. Germline V gene lookup returns CDR1 LNHDA and CDR2 SQIVND (reference sequence). The CDR3 has 16 amino acids. J lost 8 bases, V lost 0 bases, and 5 bases had no gene match. The CDR3 region has the DNA TGTGCCAGTAGTATAGATCTAGCGGGAGGGCAGGATGAGCAGTTCTTC. Protein: CASSIDLAGGQDEQFF.

This sequence joins TRBV2 and TRBJ2-7, with 8 bases identical to TRBD2. The CDR3 consists of 14 residues. With V trimmed by 0 bases and J by 9 bases, 7 bases remained unmatched. The germline CDR1 and CDR2 sequences are SNHLY and FYNNEI. This CDR3 reads CASSEAREGRGQYF. CDR3 bases: TGTGCCAGCAGTGAAGCCCGGGAGGGGAGGGGGCAGTACTTC.

The chain couples TRBV13 to TRBJ2-7, with 12 bases identical to TRBD2. Germline CDR1 is PRHDT and CDR2 is FYEKMQ (reference sequence). The junction had 7 bases not matched to a gene; V was cut back by 7 bases and J by 6 bases. The CDR3 totals 14 residues. DNA of the CDR3: TGTGCCAGCAACGAGAGACTAGCGGGAGTCGAGCAGTACTTC. It encodes CASNERLAGVEQYF.

This clone was observed a single time. The CDR3 DNA follows: TGTGCCTGGAGACGGGACAGTAATCAGCCCCAGCATTTT. Translation: CAWRRDSNQPQHF. The V and J genes are TRBV30 and TRBJ1-5; 7 positions agree with TRBD1. In germline, CDR1 is GTSNPN, CDR2 SVGIG (reference sequence). This CDR3 is built from 13 residues. J gave up 4 bases and V 3 bases, and 3 bases lay outside the gene matches.

CDR3 residues: CASNNRYGYTF. The CDR3 region has the DNA TGTGCCAGTAATAATCGCTATGGCTACACCTTC. This chain uses TRBV19 with TRBJ1-2; no reliable D call. Germline V CDR1 and CDR2: LNHDA, SQIVND (reference sequence). The CDR3 consists of 11 residues. Trimming stripped 7 bases from V and 4 bases from J, with 7 bases between.

The gene calls are TRBV19 and TRBJ1-1, with 7 nucleotides matching TRBD1. CDR1 LNHDA and CDR2 SQIVND come from the germline V gene (reference sequence). This CDR3 contains 14 residues. V shed 6 bases, J shed 6 bases, and the junction held 10 bases outside the gene matches. The chain's CDR3 is CASRTTGSTAEAFF. In DNA form, the CDR3 reads TGTGCCAGTAGGACGACAGGGTCCACGGCTGAAGCTTTCTTT. The variable domain in full, completed from reference TRBV19 and TRBJ1-1, reads DGGITQSPKYLFRKEGQNVTLSCEQNLNHDAMYWYRQDPGQGLRLIYYSQIVNDFQKGDIAEGYSVSREKKESFPLTVTSAQKNPTAFYLCASRTTGSTAEAFFGQGTRLTVV.

The CDR3 coding sequence is TGTGCCAGCAAGTCAGGGACAAACACCTTC. It is translated as CASKSGTNTF. The chain recombines TRBV2 with TRBJ1-2; TRBD1 is a possible D gene (6 bases). V shed 7 bases and J shed 12 bases, with 12 bases lying between them. The CDR3 loop spans 10 amino acids. The germline V gene has CDR1 SNHLY and CDR2 FYNNEI.

This chain joins TRBV7-8 and TRBJ1-5; TRBD1 is a possible D gene (6 bases). The CDR3 length is 15 residues. Germline-derived CDR1 and CDR2 are SGHVS and FQNEAQ. V lost 0 bases, J lost 6 bases, and 12 bases lay in between. The DNA for the CDR3 is TGTGCCAGCAGCTTAGCGGTAACAGGGAGTCAGCCCCAGCATTTT. Translation gives CASSLAVTGSQPQHF.

V gene TRBV19 combines with J gene TRBJ2-5, with 7 bases lining up with TRBD2. With V trimmed by 3 bases and J by 0 bases, 7 bases remained unmatched. Germline V gene data show CDR1 as LNHDA and CDR2 as SQIVND (reference sequence). CDR3 length: 16 residues. The CDR3 spells CASSISLAEYQETQYF. In DNA form, the CDR3 reads TGTGCCAGTAGTATCTCTCTAGCGGAGTACCAAGAGACCCAGTACTTC. Full variable domain (outside the CDR3, taken from reference TRBV19 and TRBJ2-5): DGGITQSPKYLFRKEGQNVTLSCEQNLNHDAMYWYRQDPGQGLRLIYYSQIVNDFQKGDIAEGYSVSREKKESFPLTVTSAQKNPTAFYLCASSISLAEYQETQYFGPGTRLLVL.

V gene TRBV4-2 combines with J gene TRBJ2-5; TRBD2 agrees at 8 bases. The germline V gene has CDR1 LGHNA and CDR2 YNFKEQ. CDR3 size: 16 residues. V lost 0 bases, J lost 6 bases, and 9 bases stayed unmatched. CDR3 nucleotides: TGTGCCAGCAGCCAAGATGGGAGTAGCGGGACAAAGACCCAGTACTTC. It specifies CASSQDGSSGTKTQYF.

The chain couples TRBV9 to TRBJ1-2, with 7 bases aligning to TRBD1. Germline V gene data show CDR1 as SGDLS and CDR2 as YYNGEE. Trimming cost V 0 bases and J 5 bases; bases outside gene matches: 4. The CDR3 loop spans 14 amino acids. CDR3 sequence (DNA): TGTGCCAGCAGCGTAGATCCGGGACAGTATGGCTACACCTTC. Residues: CASSVDPGQYGYTF. Based on the CDR3 plus reference TRBV9 and TRBJ1-2, the full variable domain is DSGVTQTPKHLITATGQRVTLRCSPRSGDLSVYWYQQSLDQGLQFLIQYYNGEERAKGNILERFSAQQFPDLHSELNLSSLELGDSALYFCASSVDPGQYGYTFGSGTRLTVV.

The rearrangement links TRBV5-6 to TRBJ2-3; possibly TRBD1 for D (6 bases). This CDR3 is 14 amino acids long. Looked up from germline, CDR1 is SGHDT and CDR2 is YYEEEE. Trimming removed 0 bases at V and 4 bases at J, with 9 bases between. CDR3: CASSLGSGADTQYF. CDR3 DNA: TGTGCCAGCAGCTTGGGGTCAGGGGCAGATACGCAGTATTTT.

DNA of the CDR3: TGTGCCAGCAGCCTTCCTAGCGGGAGGCTCGAAGTTGGAGATACGCAGTATTTT. It codes for CASSLPSGRLEVGDTQYF. J is TRBJ2-3 and V is TRBV9; 11 bases map to TRBD2. CDR3 size: 18 residues. Unmatched junction bases numbered 15, after V lost 4 bases and J lost 5 bases. Germline CDR1 is SGDLS and CDR2 is YYNGEE. Full variable domain (outside the CDR3, taken from reference TRBV9 and TRBJ2-3): DSGVTQTPKHLITATGQRVTLRCSPRSGDLSVYWYQQSLDQGLQFLIQYYNGEERAKGNILERFSAQQFPDLHSELNLSSLELGDSALYFCASSLPSGRLEVGDTQYFGPGTRLTVL.

The rearrangement joins TRBV7-3 to TRBJ2-5; 8 nucleotides align to TRBD2. V was pared by 0 bases and J by 2 bases, with 8 bases of the junction left unmatched. Germline CDR1 and CDR2: SGHTA and FQGTGA. This CDR3 has 17 residues. CDR3 region: CASSLTPSTGGQETQYF. In DNA form, the CDR3 reads TGTGCCAGCAGCTTAACTCCCTCCACGGGAGGGCAAGAGACCCAGTACTTC.

The genes are TRBV5-5 and TRBJ2-7; D ambiguous. Trimming shortened V by 0 bases and J by 2 bases, and 6 bases separated the two germline ends. Germline V lookup: CDR1 SGHKS, CDR2 YYEKEE (reference sequence). This CDR3 comprises 13 residues. CDR3 region: CASSLVSAYEQYF. The CDR3 DNA sequence: TGTGCCAGCAGCTTGGTTTCGGCCTACGAGCAGTACTTC.

The chain carries TRBV7-9 and TRBJ2-7, with 9 bases fitting TRBD2. This CDR3 region has 13 residues. Trimming cost V 8 bases and J 5 bases; bases outside gene matches: 7. CDR1 is SEHNR, CDR2 FQNEAQ, per germline (reference sequence). CDR3 region: CASFRLAGDEQYF. The CDR3 nucleotides are TGTGCCAGCTTTAGGTTAGCGGGAGACGAGCAGTACTTC.

This clone came up once. J is TRBJ2-7 and V is TRBV19; unclear D gene. The CDR3 totals 14 residues. Trimming stripped 3 bases from V and 1 base from J, with 10 bases between. In germline, CDR1 is LNHDA, CDR2 SQIVND (reference sequence). This CDR3 is CASSIGGRSYEQYF. The CDR3 DNA reads as TGTGCCAGTAGTATTGGCGGCCGATCCTACGAGCAGTACTTC.

This clone came up once. An end of the junction differs from the germline gene, which may be a read error. V usage is TRBV7-3 and J usage is TRBJ2-7; a possible D gene is TRBD1 (8 bases). The CDR3 is 13 amino acids. Germline assignment: CDR1 SGHTA and CDR2 FQGTGA. For the CDR3, the DNA is TGTGCCAGCAGCTTAACCGGGGGGACAGGAGTGTTCTTC. It encodes CASSLTGGTGVFF.

CDR3 bases: TGTGCCAGCAGCTTAGTAGGTGGCATGACAGGGCTCAACTATGGCTACACCTTC. Amino acids: CASSLVGGMTGLNYGYTF. The chain recombines TRBV7-6 with TRBJ1-2, with 7 bases aligning to TRBD1. The CDR3 loop spans 18 amino acids. The germline V gene encodes CDR1 SGHVS and CDR2 FNYEAQ. V trimming: 1 base; J trimming: 2 bases; junction bases outside the gene matches: 13.

The chain is built from TRBV6-5 and TRBJ2-2, with D possibly TRBD2 on 5 matching bases. The CDR3 has 12 amino acids. Germline lookup yields CDR1 MNHEY and CDR2 SVGAGI. V lost 6 bases, J lost 10 bases, and 12 bases lay in between. The CDR3 region is CASSSGVVELFF. CDR3 in DNA: TGTGCCAGCAGCTCCGGGGTGGTGGAGCTGTTTTTT.

The V call is TRBV6-5, the J call TRBJ2-7, with 7 bases aligning to TRBD1. Germline CDR1 is MNHEY and CDR2 is SVGAGI. The V gene end was trimmed by 0 bases and the J gene end by 1 base; junction bases not matched to a gene: 0. This CDR3 has 14 residues. CDR3: CASSYSGQSYEQYF. The CDR3 DNA follows: TGTGCCAGCAGTTACTCGGGACAGTCCTACGAGCAGTACTTC.

This chain joins TRBV2 and TRBJ2-2, with D uncertain. The germline CDR1 and CDR2 sequences are SNHLY and FYNNEI. The V end lost 4 bases, the J end lost 9 bases, and 6 bases lay between the germline ends. The CDR3 is 11 amino acids. CDR3 region: CASSVGRELFF. The CDR3 DNA reads as TGTGCCAGCAGTGTTGGCCGGGAGCTGTTTTTT.

DNA of the CDR3: TGTGCCTGGAGTGTATTCGGCGGGGTAGGGAACACTGAAGCTTTCTTT. Translated: CAWSVFGGVGNTEAFF. This chain links TRBV30 with TRBJ1-1; D unresolved. V lost 0 bases to trimming and J lost 1 base, with 15 bases between them. There are 16 residues in the CDR3. Germline CDR1 is GTSNPN and CDR2 is SVGIG (reference sequence).

This chain links TRBV2 with TRBJ2-5; TRBD1 might be the D (5 bases). Germline CDR1 and CDR2: SNHLY and FYNNEI. The CDR3 sequence is 14 residues long. V was clipped by 6 bases and J by 2 bases, with 13 bases between them. CDR3 residues: CASREYRSQETQYF. CDR3 bases: TGTGCCAGCAGAGAGTACAGGAGTCAAGAGACCCAGTACTTC.

This clone was recorded only once. The V and J genes are TRBV20-1 and TRBJ2-2, with D unclear. Per the germline V gene, CDR1 is DFQATT and CDR2 is SNEGSKA (reference sequence). The CDR3 consists of 11 residues. The germline V and J ends were trimmed by 5 bases and 7 bases, with 8 bases remaining between them. The CDR3 nucleotides read TGCAGTGCTGAGGTGAACGGGGAGCTGTTTTTT. Encoded protein: CSAEVNGELFF.

CDR3: CASSLFREDTGELFF. The DNA for the CDR3 is TGCGCCAGCAGCTTGTTCAGGGAGGACACCGGGGAGCTGTTTTTT. V is TRBV5-1 and J is TRBJ2-2; D possibly corresponds to TRBD2 (6 bases). This CDR3 region has 15 residues. Trimming stripped 1 base from V and 3 bases from J, with 10 bases between. From germline, CDR1 is SGHRS and CDR2 YFSETQ.

The CDR3 DNA reads TGTGCCAGTAGACAGGGTGCTAACTATGGCTACACCTTC. Encoded protein: CASRQGANYGYTF. The rearrangement links TRBV19 to TRBJ1-2; a weak D match, TRBD1 (6 bases). The CDR3 runs to 13 residues. Germline CDR1 is LNHDA and CDR2 is SQIVND (reference sequence). V lost 6 bases to trimming and J lost 0 bases, with 8 bases between them.

This sequence joins TRBV18 and TRBJ2-1; TRBD2 matches 9 bases. The CDR3 runs 15 residues. Unmatched junction bases numbered 5, after V lost 3 bases and J lost 5 bases. Germline V gene data show CDR1 as KGHSH and CDR2 as LQKENI. DNA of the CDR3: TGTGCCAGCTCACCGTTACGACTAGCGGACAATGAGCAGTTCTTC. It is translated as CASSPLRLADNEQFF.